Below are 20 T cell receptor beta chains sequenced from a single sample in a study of radiation and T cells in renal cell carcinoma. Sequenced by immunoSEQ multiplex PCR; TCRdb stores in-frame clones only, minus some. The sample records some 50,000 clones, approximately 80% being singletons. As for time point: baseline pretreatment blood. The sample's treatment: 15 Gy SBRT to primary tumor, nephrectomy 4 weeks later. The sequences come from blood, collected from a patient whose treatment included radiotherapy and nephrectomy. These receptors were collected from a woman between 65 and 79 years old with renal cell carcinoma.

The V call is TRBV2, the J call TRBJ2-7; maybe TRBD2 (5 bases). V dropped 4 bases and J dropped 12 bases, with 13 bases sitting between them. Germline V lookup: CDR1 SNHLY, CDR2 FYNNEI. CDR3 size: 11 residues. The CDR3 here is CASSVGRRGYF. CDR3 DNA: TGTGCCAGCAGTGTAGGGAGAAGAGGGTACTTC. Complete variable domain (other parts from reference TRBV2 and TRBJ2-7): EPEVTQTPSHQVTQMGQEVILRCVPISNHLYFYWYRQILGQKVEFLVSFYNNEISEKSEIFDDQFSVERPDGSNFTLKIRSTKLEDSAMYFCASSVGRRGYFGPGTRLTVT.

This chain joins TRBV2 and TRBJ2-5, with 11 bases matching TRBD2. Germline CDR1 reads SNHLY; CDR2 reads FYNNEI. The CDR3 sequence is 13 residues long. The V gene end was trimmed by 6 bases and the J gene end by 4 bases; junction bases not matched to a gene: 1. This CDR3 reads CASRGTSGETQYF. The CDR3 bases are TGTGCCAGCAGGGGGACTAGCGGAGAGACCCAGTACTTC.

For this clone: One end of the junction fails to match germline, which may point to a read error. The chain links TRBV4-1 to TRBJ1-4, with a weak D call TRBD1 (5 bases). The CDR3 runs 13 residues. Germline CDR1 MGHRA, CDR2 YSYEKL. CDR3: CASSHLKGGVNIF. The CDR3 coding sequence is TGCGCCAGCAGCCACCTAAAGGGAGGGGTTAACATATTT.

The chain recombines TRBV7-9 with TRBJ2-7; 9 bases line up with TRBD2. The CDR3 runs to 16 residues. V was clipped by 5 bases and J by 4 bases; unmatched bases: 12. The germline gives CDR1 SEHNR, CDR2 FQNEAQ (reference sequence). CDR3 nucleotides: TGTGCCAGCAGCCCAGGGGCTAGCGGGATGGGGTACGAGCAGTACTTC. Residues: CASSPGASGMGYEQYF. The full variable domain, completed using reference TRBV7-9 and TRBJ2-7, is DTGVSQNPRHKITKRGQNVTFRCDPISEHNRLYWYRQTLGQGPEFLTYFQNEAQLEKSRLLSDRFSAERPKGSFSTLEIQRTEQGDSAMYLCASSPGASGMGYEQYFGPGTRLTVT.

Here the CDR3 reads CSVDDGSYEQYF. The CDR3 DNA follows: TGCAGCGTTGATGACGGTTCCTACGAGCAGTACTTC. The gene calls are TRBV29-1 and TRBJ2-5; no firm D call. The J call may be incorrect, as the DNA end agrees better with TRBJ2-7. From germline, CDR1 is SQVTM and CDR2 ANQGSEA. The CDR3 is made up of 12 amino acids.

The rearrangement uses TRBV5-4 and TRBJ2-5, with 8 bases matching TRBD2. J gave up 2 bases and V 4 bases, and 7 bases lay outside the gene matches. This CDR3 is built from 15 residues. CDR1 and CDR2 (germline): SGHNT, YYREEE (reference sequence). DNA of the CDR3: TGTGCCAGCAGCAGCTTTAGCGGGGAGCAAGAGACCCAGTACTTC. It is translated as CASSSFSGEQETQYF.

This clone was picked up a small number of times. This chain uses TRBV29-1 with TRBJ1-1; D is unclear. Trimming removed 7 bases at V and 7 bases at J, with 13 bases between. This CDR3 is 11 amino acids long. The germline CDR1 and CDR2 sequences are SQVTM and ANQGSEA. This CDR3 is CSAGRWDEAFF. CDR3 DNA: TGCAGCGCCGGCCGCTGGGATGAAGCTTTCTTT.

The rearrangement links TRBV29-1 to TRBJ1-2; D is unresolved. Germline assignment: CDR1 SQVTM and CDR2 ANQGSEA. Trimming removed 3 bases from V and 1 base from J, with 3 bases in between. The CDR3 has 11 amino acids. The CDR3 nucleotides are TGCAGCGTTGACTTTAACTATGGCTACACCTTC. It is translated as CSVDFNYGYTF.

This chain connects TRBV5-6 to TRBJ2-5, with TRBD2 matching over 10 bases. The ends lost 7 bases at V and 4 bases at J; junction bases unmatched: 7. This CDR3 region has 14 residues. Germline loops: CDR1 SGHDT, CDR2 YYEEEE. The CDR3 region has the DNA TGTGCCAGCCGCGGTGCTAGCGGGGGAGAGACCCAGTACTTC. Translation: CASRGASGGETQYF.

The rearrangement joins TRBV27 to TRBJ1-2; no definite D call. This CDR3 has 14 amino acids. Germline CDR1 reads MNHEY; CDR2 reads SMNVEV (reference sequence). V shed 7 bases and J shed 8 bases, with 20 bases lying between them. The CDR3: CASTPGWARGGYTF. The DNA for the CDR3 is TGTGCCAGCACCCCTGGTTGGGCGCGAGGAGGCTACACCTTC.

The chain is built from TRBV28 and TRBJ1-2; 7 nucleotides line up with TRBD1. The germline gives CDR1 MDHEN, CDR2 SYDVKM. This CDR3 spans 12 amino acids. Germline trimming cut 7 bases from V and 8 bases from J; bases unmatched to any gene: 7. CDR3 residues: CASKSGTAGYTF. CDR3 coding DNA: TGTGCCAGCAAGTCCGGGACAGCGGGCTACACCTTC.

V and J are TRBV7-2 and TRBJ1-1; no reliable D call. Germline-derived CDR1 and CDR2 are SGHTA and FQGNSA. Trimming removed 1 base from V and 11 bases from J, with 11 bases in between. This CDR3 is 12 amino acids long. CDR3 protein: CASSLETGSAFF. DNA of the CDR3: TGTGCCAGCAGCTTAGAGACGGGTAGTGCTTTCTTT.

CDR3 sequence (DNA): TGTGCCAGTAGTATTCGGCAGGCGGATACGCAGTATTTT. Translated: CASSIRQADTQYF. The chain has TRBV19 and TRBJ2-3; D uncertain. The V end was cut by 3 bases, the J end by 6 bases, with 10 bases between. Germline CDR1 LNHDA, CDR2 SQIVND (reference sequence). The CDR3 sequence is 13 residues long. Full variable domain (rest looked up from reference TRBV19 and TRBJ2-3): DGGITQSPKYLFRKEGQNVTLSCEQNLNHDAMYWYRQDPGQGLRLIYYSQIVNDFQKGDIAEGYSVSREKKESFPLTVTSAQKNPTAFYLCASSIRQADTQYFGPGTRLTVL.

The V call is TRBV5-1, the J call TRBJ2-3; 8 nucleotides agree with TRBD2. The CDR3 extends over 16 amino acids. V shed 2 bases, J shed 2 bases, and the junction held 7 bases outside the gene matches. Germline V gene sequence: CDR1 SGHRS, CDR2 YFSETQ. CDR3 bases: TGCGCCAGCAGCTTTAGGACTAGCAGCTACACAGATACGCAGTATTTT. This codes for CASSFRTSSYTDTQYF.

The V and J genes are TRBV7-6 and TRBJ2-7, with 12 bases matching TRBD2. In germline, CDR1 is SGHVS, CDR2 FNYEAQ. Trimming cost V 5 bases and J 7 bases; bases outside gene matches: 15. CDR3 size: 17 residues. The CDR3 sequence: CASSAQTSGRPPREQYF. The CDR3 DNA reads as TGTGCCAGCAGCGCCCAAACTAGCGGGAGGCCCCCTCGGGAGCAGTACTTC.

This clone has a single count. J is TRBJ1-5 and V is TRBV10-3, with 7 bases fitting TRBD1. The CDR3 length is 16 residues. From germline, CDR1 is ENHRY and CDR2 SYGVKD. Trimming at V came to 0 bases and at J to 6 bases, leaving 8 bases not matched to a gene. In DNA form, the CDR3 reads TGTGCCATCAGTGAGTCGAAGGTACAGGGGATTCAGCCCCAGCATTTT. This translates into CAISESKVQGIQPQHF.

This sequence joins TRBV4-1 and TRBJ2-2; 9 bases align to TRBD2. CDR1 MGHRA and CDR2 YSYEKL come from the germline V gene. With V trimmed by 1 base and J by 4 bases, 1 base remained unmatched. CDR3 length: 15 amino acids. This CDR3 is CASSQGLAVTGELFF. CDR3 DNA sequence: TGCGCCAGCAGCCAAGGACTAGCGGTCACCGGGGAGCTGTTTTTT.

This sequence joins TRBV6-5 and TRBJ1-2; unclear D gene. This CDR3 region has 12 residues. Germline assignment: CDR1 MNHEY and CDR2 SVGAGI. V shed 9 bases and J shed 1 base, with 9 bases lying between them. For the CDR3, the DNA is TGTGCCAGTGCTCAGGTTAACTATGGCTACACCTTC. This sequence encodes CASAQVNYGYTF.

The chain has TRBV15 and TRBJ2-1; 8 nucleotides align to TRBD2. The CDR3 length is 15 residues. CDR1 is LNHNV, CDR2 YYDKDF, per germline (reference sequence). V dropped 0 bases and J dropped 7; count of bases not matched to a gene: 5. This chain's CDR3 is CATSRDRLAINEQFF. The CDR3 DNA reads TGTGCCACCAGCAGAGATCGACTAGCGATAAATGAGCAGTTCTTC.

This clone has just one count. The chain couples TRBV5-1 to TRBJ2-4; the match to TRBD1 covers 11 bases. Germline V gene data show CDR1 as SGHRS and CDR2 as YFSETQ. This CDR3 is 16 amino acids long. The J segment lost 6 bases and the V segment lost 4 bases, leaving 9 bases of the junction unmatched. DNA for the CDR3: TGCGCCAGCAGCAACTCCGGGACAGGGGGAGGAAACATTCAGTACTTC. Amino acids: CASSNSGTGGGNIQYF.